This T cell receptor (beta chain) was captured in a study of shared clonotypes between healthy human individuals. Points from the study as a whole: It was only blood that was sampled, and tissue repertoires likely differ. Richness estimates generally favored naive over memory subsets.

A remark on this clone: The antigen remains unidentified.

Germline V lookup: CDR1 LNHDA, CDR2 SQIVND (reference sequence). The CDR3 contains 13 residues. V gave up 4 bases and J gave up 1 base, with 7 bases separating them. Genomic DNA (from each subset) was split evenly across several immunoSEQ plates. Clones were read by immunoSEQ multiplex PCR, and TCRdb kept only the in-frame ones, dropping some. The sample lists 750,000 to 1,000,000 clones, over 90% occurring once. Cells designated naive CD8 were CD45RO-negative and were positively selected for CCR7, with terminally differentiated effector memory CD45RA+ cells excluded. Sequencing was done on a sample of naive CD8+ T cells sorted from blood. This TCR was sampled from a man younger than 40 in good health. J is TRBJ1-1 and V is TRBV19; tentatively, D is TRBD1 (5 bases). The CDR3 protein is CASSTGQNTEAFF. Here the CDR3 DNA reads TGTGCCAGTAGTACCGGACAGAACACTGAAGCTTTCTTT.